The TCR beta chain under discussion was sequenced for a study of blood T cell repertoires in COVID-19. In the study overall: COVID-19 samples from acute and convalescent phases originated in the United States, Italy and Spain. Sources were T cells, B-cell-depleted T cells, or PBMCs; the material itself was cDNA or gDNA.

After removal of 4 bases from V and 6 bases from J, the junction contained 9 bases not matched to a gene. CDR3 length: 14 residues. CDR1 SGHDN and CDR2 FVKESK come from the germline V gene. Original methodology: It was from reference gene primer amplification that nucleated cell counts were estimated. Measured with immunoSEQ multiplex PCR; TCRdb has only the in-frame clones, and not every one. V and J calls plus clone size are reproduced from that table; the DNA served to infer D and trimming. The sample gives over 120,000 clones, about three quarters of which show up once; 1.5% to 2.5% is in the top ten.

The TCR sequence derives from a woman aged 55-69 years with acute or convalescent COVID-19. The sequenced sample was peripheral blood. The chain employs TRBV14 and TRBJ2-7; 7 nucleotides match TRBD1. The CDR3 DNA follows: TGTGCCAGCAGCCGACAACACAGGGGTGGCGAGCAGTACTTC. Encoded protein: CASSRQHRGGEQYF.